This T cell receptor beta chain was sequenced for a study of shared clonotypes between healthy human individuals. It was CD45RO-negative cells, positively selected for CCR7, that made up naive CD8 cells, with terminally differentiated effector memory CD45RA+ cells excluded. Assay used: immunoSEQ multiplex PCR; TCRdb lists only in-frame clones, some missing. The repertoire holds 2 million or so clones, approximately 94% seen once, with 0.9% to 1.4% in the top ten. Germline lookup yields CDR1 MNHEY and CDR2 SVGAGI. The CDR3 spans 14 residues. Trimming cost V 6 bases and J 2 bases; bases outside gene matches: 7.

The rearrangement links TRBV6-5 to TRBJ2-7; 7 nucleotides line up with TRBD1. The clonotype comes from a young man in good health. Sequencing used naive CD8+ T cells sorted from blood. Written as DNA, the CDR3 is TGTGCCAGCAGAGGTCTGACAGGGCCCTACGAGCAGTACTTC. This gives the protein CASRGLTGPYEQYF.